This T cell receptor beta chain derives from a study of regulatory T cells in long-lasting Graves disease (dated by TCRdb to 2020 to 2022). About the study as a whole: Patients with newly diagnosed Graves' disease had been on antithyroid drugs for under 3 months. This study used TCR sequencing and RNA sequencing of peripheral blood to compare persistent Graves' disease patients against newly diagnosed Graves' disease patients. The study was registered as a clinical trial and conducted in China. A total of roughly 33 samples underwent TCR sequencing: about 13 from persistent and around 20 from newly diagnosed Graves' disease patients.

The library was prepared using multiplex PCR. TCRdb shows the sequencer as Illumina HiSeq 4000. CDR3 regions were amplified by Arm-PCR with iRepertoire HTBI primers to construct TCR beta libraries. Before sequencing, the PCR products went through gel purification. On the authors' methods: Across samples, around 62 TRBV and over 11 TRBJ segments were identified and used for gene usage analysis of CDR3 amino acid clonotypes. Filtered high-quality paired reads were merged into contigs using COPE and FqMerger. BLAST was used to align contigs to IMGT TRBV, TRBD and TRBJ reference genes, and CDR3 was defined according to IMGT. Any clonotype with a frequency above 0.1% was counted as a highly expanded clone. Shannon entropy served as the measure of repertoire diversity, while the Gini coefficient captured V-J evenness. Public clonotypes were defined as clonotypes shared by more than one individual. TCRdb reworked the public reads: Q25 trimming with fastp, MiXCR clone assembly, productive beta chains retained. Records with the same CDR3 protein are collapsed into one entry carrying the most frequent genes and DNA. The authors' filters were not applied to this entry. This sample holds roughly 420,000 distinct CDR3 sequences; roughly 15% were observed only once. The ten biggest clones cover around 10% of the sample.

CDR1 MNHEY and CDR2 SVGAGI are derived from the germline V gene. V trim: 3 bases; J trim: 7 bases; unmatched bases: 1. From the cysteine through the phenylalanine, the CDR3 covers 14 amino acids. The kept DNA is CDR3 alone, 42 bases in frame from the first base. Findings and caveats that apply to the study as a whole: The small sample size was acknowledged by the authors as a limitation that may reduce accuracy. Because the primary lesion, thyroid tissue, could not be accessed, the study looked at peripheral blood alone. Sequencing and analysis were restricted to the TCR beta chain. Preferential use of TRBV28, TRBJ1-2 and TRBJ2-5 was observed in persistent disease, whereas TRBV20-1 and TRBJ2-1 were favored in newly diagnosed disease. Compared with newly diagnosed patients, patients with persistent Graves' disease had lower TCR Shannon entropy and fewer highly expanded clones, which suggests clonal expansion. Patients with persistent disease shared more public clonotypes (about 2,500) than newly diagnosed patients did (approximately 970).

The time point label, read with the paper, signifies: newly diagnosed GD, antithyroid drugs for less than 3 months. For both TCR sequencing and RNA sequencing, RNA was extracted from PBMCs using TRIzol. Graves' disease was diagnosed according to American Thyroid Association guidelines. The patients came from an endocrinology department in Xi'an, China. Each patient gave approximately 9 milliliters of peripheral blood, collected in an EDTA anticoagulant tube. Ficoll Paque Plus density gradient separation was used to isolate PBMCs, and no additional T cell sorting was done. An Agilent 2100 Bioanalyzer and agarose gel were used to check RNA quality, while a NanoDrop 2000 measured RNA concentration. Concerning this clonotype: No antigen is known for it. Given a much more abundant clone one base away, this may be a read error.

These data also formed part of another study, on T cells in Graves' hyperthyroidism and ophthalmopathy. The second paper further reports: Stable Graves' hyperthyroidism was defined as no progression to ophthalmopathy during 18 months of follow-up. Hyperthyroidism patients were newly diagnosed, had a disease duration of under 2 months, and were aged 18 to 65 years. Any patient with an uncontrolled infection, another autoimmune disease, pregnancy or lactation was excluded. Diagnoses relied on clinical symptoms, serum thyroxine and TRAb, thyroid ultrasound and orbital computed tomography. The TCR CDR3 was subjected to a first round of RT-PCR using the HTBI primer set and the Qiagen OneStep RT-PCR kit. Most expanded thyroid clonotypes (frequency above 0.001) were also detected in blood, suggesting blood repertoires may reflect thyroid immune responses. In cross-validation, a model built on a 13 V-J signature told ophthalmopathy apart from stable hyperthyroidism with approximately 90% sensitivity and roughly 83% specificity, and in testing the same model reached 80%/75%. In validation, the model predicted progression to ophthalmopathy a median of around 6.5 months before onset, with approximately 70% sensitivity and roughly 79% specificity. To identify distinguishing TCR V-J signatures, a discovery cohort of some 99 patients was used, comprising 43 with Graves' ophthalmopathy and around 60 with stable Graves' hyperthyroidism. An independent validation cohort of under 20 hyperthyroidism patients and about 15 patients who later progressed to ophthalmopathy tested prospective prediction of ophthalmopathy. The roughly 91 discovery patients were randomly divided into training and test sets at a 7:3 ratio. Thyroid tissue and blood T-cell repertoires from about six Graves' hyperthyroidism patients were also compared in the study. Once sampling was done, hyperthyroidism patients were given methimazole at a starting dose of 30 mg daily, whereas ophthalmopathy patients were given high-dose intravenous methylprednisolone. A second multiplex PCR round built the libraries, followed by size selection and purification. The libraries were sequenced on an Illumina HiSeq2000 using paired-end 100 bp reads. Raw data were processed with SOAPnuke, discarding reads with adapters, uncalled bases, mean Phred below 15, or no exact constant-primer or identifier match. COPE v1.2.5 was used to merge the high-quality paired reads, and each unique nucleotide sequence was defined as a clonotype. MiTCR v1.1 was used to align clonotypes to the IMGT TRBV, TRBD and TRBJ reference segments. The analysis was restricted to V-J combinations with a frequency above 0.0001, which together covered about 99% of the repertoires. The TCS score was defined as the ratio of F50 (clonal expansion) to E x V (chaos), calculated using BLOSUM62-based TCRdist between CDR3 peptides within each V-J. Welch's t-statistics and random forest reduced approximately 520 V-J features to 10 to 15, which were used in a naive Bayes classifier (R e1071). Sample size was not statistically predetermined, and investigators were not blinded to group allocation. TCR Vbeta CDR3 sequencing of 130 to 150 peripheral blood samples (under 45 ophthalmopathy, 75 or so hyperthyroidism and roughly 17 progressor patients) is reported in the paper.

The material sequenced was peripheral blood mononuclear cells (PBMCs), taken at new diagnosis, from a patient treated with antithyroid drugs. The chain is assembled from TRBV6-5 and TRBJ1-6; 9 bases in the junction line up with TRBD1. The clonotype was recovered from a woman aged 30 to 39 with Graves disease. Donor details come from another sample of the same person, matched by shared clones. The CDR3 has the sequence CASSYGQGNSPLHF. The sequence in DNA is TGTGCCAGCAGTTATGGACAGGGGAATTCACCCCTCCACTTT.